These 29 T cell receptor beta chains came from one sample sequenced in a study of control samples from healthy donors and cancer patients. Clones were read by immunoSEQ multiplex PCR, and TCRdb kept only the in-frame ones, dropping some. The sample consists of roughly 90,000 clones, 82% of them appearing once. The sequenced material came from blood. These receptors originate from a woman in her fifties or sixties in good health.

The rearrangement links TRBV4-1 to TRBJ2-4; TRBD2 matches 10 bases. Looked up from germline, CDR1 is MGHRA and CDR2 is YSYEKL. CDR3 length: 18 residues. V trimming: 0 bases; J trimming: 1 base; junction bases outside the gene matches: 6. The CDR3 here is CASSQDSAGGMAKNIQYF. CDR3 bases: TGCGCCAGCAGCCAAGATTCAGCGGGAGGGATGGCCAAAAACATTCAGTACTTC.

The V call is TRBV7-9, the J call TRBJ1-1; D gene uncertain. The CDR3 spans 15 residues. Trimming removed 5 bases from V and 6 bases from J, with 19 bases in between. Germline V CDR1 and CDR2: SEHNR, FQNEAQ (reference sequence). This CDR3 is CASSPPPTVYSEAFF. The CDR3, as DNA: TGTGCCAGCAGCCCTCCCCCGACGGTATACTCTGAAGCTTTCTTT.

The rearrangement links TRBV4-1 to TRBJ1-4; D perhaps matches TRBD1 (5 bases). The V gene's germline CDR1 is MGHRA and CDR2 YSYEKL. V was pared by 4 bases and J by 7 bases, with 13 bases between. This CDR3 has 14 residues. CDR3 in DNA: TGCGCCAGCAGCCTGCAGGGTAGCGGTGAAAAACTGTTTTTT. Translating it yields CASSLQGSGEKLFF.

V gene TRBV28 combines with J gene TRBJ1-4, with D possibly being TRBD1 (6 bases). The germline V and J ends were trimmed by 6 bases and 3 bases, with 14 bases remaining between them. This CDR3 comprises 15 residues. The germline V gene has CDR1 MDHEN and CDR2 SYDVKM. CDR3 region: CASRLGGEANEKLFF. The CDR3 nucleotides read TGTGCCAGCAGGCTGGGGGGCGAAGCTAATGAAAAACTGTTTTTT.

This chain joins TRBV27 and TRBJ2-3; 9 nucleotides align to TRBD2. This CDR3 contains 20 residues. Germline-derived CDR1 and CDR2 are MNHEY and SMNVEV (reference sequence). With V trimmed by 0 bases and J by 0 bases, 13 bases remained unmatched. In nucleotides, the CDR3 is TGTGCCAGCAGTTTATCATCGCCCCGGAAGGCGGGGGGGAGCACAGATACGCAGTATTTT. Encoded protein: CASSLSSPRKAGGSTDTQYF.

This chain links TRBV27 with TRBJ1-5, with D tentatively TRBD1 (5 bases). Germline V gene lookup returns CDR1 MNHEY and CDR2 SMNVEV (reference sequence). V gave up 4 bases and J gave up 0 bases, with 10 bases separating them. The CDR3 loop spans 15 amino acids. The CDR3 region has the DNA TGTGCCAGCAGTTCCACAGGATATAGCAATCAGCCCCAGCATTTT. Translated, it gives CASSSTGYSNQPQHF.

In nucleotides, the CDR3 is TGTGCCAGCAGCTTAACACAGGGGATCAGTCAGCCCCAGCATTTT. Translating it yields CASSLTQGISQPQHF. V is TRBV11-2 and J is TRBJ1-5; TRBD1 matches 7 bases. The germline CDR1 and CDR2 sequences are SGHAT and FQNNGV. V was pared by 2 bases and J by 6 bases, with 7 bases of the junction left unmatched. The CDR3 totals 15 residues.

This chain links TRBV14 with TRBJ1-4; no clear D gene. The length of the CDR3 is 16 residues. Trimming shortened V by 4 bases and J by 5 bases, and 17 bases separated the two germline ends. Germline-derived CDR1 and CDR2 are SGHDN and FVKESK. CDR3 nucleotides: TGTGCCAGCAGCCGCTCTGGGGTCAGCAGGAATGAAAAACTGTTTTTT. This codes for CASSRSGVSRNEKLFF.

The V and J genes are TRBV14 and TRBJ2-1; 13 positions agree with TRBD2. V dropped 0 bases and J dropped 7; count of bases not matched to a gene: 9. Germline assignment: CDR1 SGHDN and CDR2 FVKESK. CDR3 length: 18 residues. Here the CDR3 DNA reads TGTGCCAGCAGCCAAGATCCACTAGCGGGGGGGCCTCGGAATGAGCAGTTCTTC. Protein sequence: CASSQDPLAGGPRNEQFF.

V usage is TRBV28 and J usage is TRBJ2-5; 7 positions match TRBD1. This CDR3 spans 14 amino acids. Trimming took 5 bases from V and 5 from J; bases not matched to a gene: 8. Germline assignment: CDR1 MDHEN and CDR2 SYDVKM. The CDR3 region is CASSAGRGSETQYF. CDR3 sequence (DNA): TGTGCCAGCAGTGCGGGCAGGGGGTCGGAGACCCAGTACTTC.

The chain joins TRBV14 to TRBJ2-7, with TRBD1 as a possible D gene (6 bases). Between the trimmed V and J ends, which lost 1 base and 9 bases, there was a span of 16 bases. Germline CDR1 is SGHDN and CDR2 is FVKESK. The CDR3 has 14 residues. CDR3 nucleotides: TGTGCCAGCAGCCAAGCAGGACCTCAGGGGACGCAGTACTTC. Translating it yields CASSQAGPQGTQYF.

The gene calls are TRBV10-2 and TRBJ1-1; D possibly corresponds to TRBD1 (5 bases). V was shortened by 1 base and J by 11 bases, with 14 bases between the two germline ends. From germline, CDR1 is WSHSY and CDR2 SAAADI. The CDR3 is made up of 13 amino acids. CDR3 sequence (DNA): TGCGCCAGCAGTGAGTTAGTTGGGGGTAAGGCTTTCTTT. This translates into CASSELVGGKAFF.

The genes are TRBV6-5 and TRBJ2-5; D may be TRBD1 (5 bases). CDR1 is MNHEY and CDR2 is SVGAGI in the germline V gene. The CDR3 extends over 13 amino acids. The V end was cut by 6 bases, the J end by 5 bases, with 13 bases between. The CDR3 spells CASRIRAIETQYF. DNA of the CDR3: TGTGCCAGCAGGATCAGGGCGATCGAGACCCAGTACTTC.

The V gene is TRBV3-1 (or the pseudogene TRBV3-2), the J gene TRBJ1-2, with TRBD1 as a possible D gene (6 bases). The V end lost 7 bases, the J end lost 4 bases, and 13 bases lay between the germline ends. This CDR3 spans 13 amino acids. Germline CDR1 LGHDT, CDR2 YNNKEL (reference sequence). Here the CDR3 reads CASTPGARYGYTF. The CDR3 DNA sequence: TGTGCCAGCACCCCAGGGGCTCGCTATGGCTACACCTTC.

The gene calls are TRBV19 and TRBJ1-4, with 7 bases matching TRBD1. Germline trimming cut 5 bases from V and 6 bases from J; bases unmatched to any gene: 6. Germline V gene lookup returns CDR1 LNHDA and CDR2 SQIVND (reference sequence). The CDR3 has 14 amino acids. Here the CDR3 DNA reads TGTGCCAGTAGTTCGACAGGGTGGGATGAAAAACTGTTTTTT. Its translation is CASSSTGWDEKLFF.

The chain employs TRBV11-2 and TRBJ2-4, with 11 bases lining up with TRBD2. V gave up 5 bases and J gave up 8 bases; unmatched junction bases: 17. This CDR3 is built from 18 residues. CDR1 is SGHAT and CDR2 is FQNNGV in the germline V gene. The CDR3, as DNA: TGTGCCAGCAGCCGAATAGGACTAGCGGGTCCGGCATTAGACATTCAGTACTTC. It encodes CASSRIGLAGPALDIQYF.

The rearrangement joins TRBV12-3 or TRBV12-4 to TRBJ1-6; D is possibly TRBD1 (6 bases). The length of the CDR3 is 13 residues. The ends were cut back, 6 bases at V and 7 bases at J, with 10 bases in the middle. The CDR3 spells CASRPTGNSPLHF. The DNA of the CDR3 is TGTGCCAGCAGGCCCACAGGGAATTCACCCCTCCACTTT.

In DNA form, the CDR3 reads TGTGCCAGCAGTTTTCTCGGGGTGGAGTCTGAAGCTTTCTTT. Amino acids: CASSFLGVESEAFF. J is TRBJ1-1 and V is TRBV28, with D unclear. CDR3 length: 14 amino acids. V was clipped by 3 bases and J by 6 bases, with 14 bases between them. Germline CDR1 reads MDHEN; CDR2 reads SYDVKM.

J is TRBJ1-3 and V is TRBV5-1, with a possible D match to TRBD1 (5 bases). Looked up from germline, CDR1 is SGHRS and CDR2 is YFSETQ. Trimming took off 0 bases at V and 4 bases at J, with 14 bases between the two ends. The CDR3 has 16 amino acids. The CDR3 protein is CASSLDGRVGGNTIYF. CDR3 nucleotides: TGCGCCAGCAGCTTGGACGGCAGGGTAGGGGGAAACACCATATATTTT.

Concerning this clone itself: Different DNA sequences within this sample yield the same CDR3. The V call is TRBV3-1 (or the pseudogene TRBV3-2), the J call TRBJ1-5, with D hard to call. Germline V gene data show CDR1 as LGHDT and CDR2 as YNNKEL (reference sequence). This CDR3 region has 13 residues. Trimming removed 4 bases at V and 1 base at J, with 5 bases between. The CDR3 protein is CASSPGSNQPQHF. The CDR3, as DNA: TGTGCCAGCAGCCCGGGGAGCAATCAGCCCCAGCATTTT.

The CDR3 loop reads CSASWASGNTGELFF. The CDR3 DNA sequence: TGCAGTGCTAGTTGGGCTAGCGGGAACACCGGGGAGCTGTTTTTT. This chain uses TRBV20-1 with TRBJ2-2, with TRBD2 identical over 7 bases. Germline trimming cut 3 bases from V and 1 base from J; bases unmatched to any gene: 5. The CDR3 runs to 15 residues. The germline V gene encodes CDR1 DFQATT and CDR2 SNEGSKA (reference sequence).

V and J are TRBV3-1 (or the pseudogene TRBV3-2) and TRBJ1-3; D is unclear. The CDR3 extends over 15 amino acids. Germline CDR1 is LGHDT and CDR2 is YNNKEL (reference sequence). V shed 5 bases and J shed 13 bases, with 24 bases lying between them. In DNA form, the CDR3 reads TGTGCCAGCAGCTCCCGTGAGGAGTTGGGTTCGCCTATATATTTT. As protein: CASSSREELGSPIYF.

The V call is TRBV3-1 (or the pseudogene TRBV3-2), the J call TRBJ1-2; D is uncertain. V was shortened by 0 bases and J by 2 bases, with 19 bases between the two germline ends. CDR3 size: 18 residues. Germline V lookup: CDR1 LGHDT, CDR2 YNNKEL (reference sequence). CDR3 nucleotides: TGTGCCAGCAGCCAAGAATTTAAGGGATCGGGGAGAAACTATGGCTACACCTTC. It yields the protein CASSQEFKGSGRNYGYTF.

This clone was detected only a few times. The chain links TRBV18 to TRBJ2-1; D is ambiguous. In germline, CDR1 is KGHSH, CDR2 LQKENI. This CDR3 contains 15 residues. Trimming cost V 4 bases and J 6 bases, with 16 bases left between them. This CDR3 reads CASSQSSGIGNEQFF. CDR3 in DNA: TGTGCCAGCTCACAGTCATCCGGAATTGGCAATGAGCAGTTCTTC. Looking up the rest from reference TRBV18 and TRBJ2-1 gives the full variable domain: NAGVMQNPRHLVRRRGQEARLRCSPMKGHSHVYWYRQLPEEGLKFMVYLQKENIIDESGMPKERFSAEFPKEGPSILRIQQVVRGDSAAYFCASSQSSGIGNEQFFGPGTRLTVL.

The chain employs TRBV24-1 and TRBJ1-3; no clear D gene. The length of the CDR3 is 14 residues. Trimming took off 6 bases at V and 0 bases at J, with 8 bases between the two ends. CDR1 is KGHDR, CDR2 SFDVKD, per germline. Written as DNA, the CDR3 is TGTGCCACCAGTCCGGGGAACTCTGGAAACACCATATATTTT. Its translation: CATSPGNSGNTIYF.

This sequence joins TRBV10-2 and TRBJ2-2, with D uncertain. The CDR3 runs to 15 residues. Trimming cost V 3 bases and J 0 bases, with 8 bases left between them. Looked up from germline, CDR1 is WSHSY and CDR2 is SAAADI. This chain's CDR3 is CASSEGSANTGELFF. In DNA, the CDR3 is TGCGCCAGCAGTGAAGGGTCGGCGAACACCGGGGAGCTGTTTTTT.

The chain is built from TRBV5-1 and TRBJ2-5; the match to TRBD2 covers 10 bases. The CDR3 is 16 amino acids. Germline lookup yields CDR1 SGHRS and CDR2 YFSETQ. V lost 4 bases and J lost 1; bases outside the gene matches: 7. The CDR3 nucleotides are TGCGCCAGCAGCCCAGCCCTAGCGGGGGCCCAAGAGACCCAGTACTTC. Residues: CASSPALAGAQETQYF. The full variable domain, rest sourced from reference TRBV5-1 and TRBJ2-5, is KAGVTQTPRYLIKTRGQQVTLSCSPISGHRSVSWYQQTPGQGLQFLFEYFSETQRNKGNFPGRFSGRQFSNSRSEMNVSTLELGDSALYLCASSPALAGAQETQYFGPGTRLLVL.

The genes are TRBV5-4 and TRBJ2-7; D possibly corresponds to TRBD2 (5 bases). Trimming stripped 4 bases from V and 4 bases from J, with 33 bases between. From germline, CDR1 is SGHNT and CDR2 YYREEE (reference sequence). The CDR3 is 20 residues long. As DNA, the CDR3 is TGTGCCAGCAGCCCGAAAAATAGCCGGACTTCCCAGACCTTACGTTACGAGCAGTACTTC. Its translation: CASSPKNSRTSQTLRYEQYF.

The chain uses TRBV5-1 and TRBJ2-5, with 15 bases matching TRBD2. Germline CDR1 SGHRS, CDR2 YFSETQ. V lost 4 bases and J lost 5; bases outside the gene matches: 12. The CDR3 contains 18 residues. CDR3 DNA sequence: TGCGCCAGCAGCCGGACTAGCGGGGGGGCCCGGGGTTCGGAGACCCAGTACTTC. Its translation: CASSRTSGGARGSETQYF.